One and the same sample provided the 14 T cell receptor beta chains below, sequenced in a study of blood T cell repertoires in COVID-19. Method: immunoSEQ multiplex PCR; TCRdb's copy keeps in-frame clones and lacks some. The sample yields approximately 49,000 clones, around 81% seen once. The sequencing sample was made of peripheral blood. The receptors here all came from a woman of 80 years or more with COVID-19, enrolled during active disease.

The V call is TRBV5-6, the J call TRBJ2-7; D remains unclear. V shed 1 base and J shed 5 bases, with 7 bases lying between them. From germline, CDR1 is SGHDT and CDR2 YYEEEE. The CDR3 runs 12 residues. CDR3 sequence reads: CASSLISDEQYF. CDR3 DNA: TGTGCCAGCAGCTTGATCAGCGACGAGCAGTACTTC.

Only one count was recorded for this clone. V usage is TRBV27 and J usage is TRBJ2-7; 14 bases line up with TRBD2. Germline V gene data show CDR1 as MNHEY and CDR2 as SMNVEV (reference sequence). With V trimmed by 6 bases and J by 4 bases, 2 bases remained unmatched. The CDR3 runs 14 residues. CDR3 bases: TGTGCCAGCAGGGGACTAGCGGGAGCTTACGAGCAGTACTTC. The encoded protein is CASRGLAGAYEQYF.

V and J are TRBV6-6 and TRBJ1-4; 7 positions match TRBD1. This CDR3 spans 14 amino acids. The J segment lost 8 bases and the V segment lost 6 bases, leaving 9 bases of the junction unmatched. Germline V CDR1 and CDR2: MNHNY, SVGAGI (reference sequence). CDR3 amino acids: CASSWTGRGEKLFF. The CDR3 DNA sequence: TGTGCCAGCAGCTGGACAGGCCGAGGGGAAAAACTGTTTTTT.

In its sample, this clone was seen once. The chain joins TRBV5-5 to TRBJ2-1; perhaps TRBD2 as D (5 bases). Germline CDR1 is SGHKS and CDR2 is YYEKEE (reference sequence). CDR3 length: 15 amino acids. Trimming left V 5 bases short and J 4 bases short, with 16 bases between. Written as DNA, the CDR3 is TGTGCCAGCAGGGTGGTTAGCGCCCAATACAATGAGCAGTTCTTC. This encodes CASRVVSAQYNEQFF.

The sample holds one count of this clone. This sequence joins TRBV29-1 and TRBJ2-3, with TRBD2 matching over 14 bases. Germline-derived CDR1 and CDR2 are SQVTM and ANQGSEA. The length of the CDR3 is 17 residues. The CDR3 protein is CSGIGTSGRRDTDTQYF. As DNA, the CDR3 is TGCAGTGGGATTGGGACTAGCGGGAGAAGAGACACAGATACGCAGTATTTT.

V usage is TRBV7-9 and J usage is TRBJ2-1, with 7 bases fitting TRBD2. There are 16 residues in the CDR3. V dropped 4 bases and J dropped 0; count of bases not matched to a gene: 6. The germline V gene has CDR1 SEHNR and CDR2 FQNEAQ (reference sequence). The CDR3 here is CASSSISGTSYNEQFF. DNA for the CDR3: TGTGCCAGCAGCTCGATCAGCGGGACCTCCTACAATGAGCAGTTCTTC.

V and J are TRBV5-5 and TRBJ1-5, with unresolved D. CDR3 length: 15 amino acids. V was shortened by 1 base and J by 7 bases, with 15 bases between the two germline ends. Per the germline V gene, CDR1 is SGHKS and CDR2 is YYEKEE (reference sequence). CDR3 amino acids: CASSLSTGGWQPQHF. CDR3 DNA sequence: TGTGCCAGCAGCTTGTCTACGGGAGGTTGGCAGCCCCAGCATTTT.

The chain is built from TRBV24-1 and TRBJ2-3; 10 bases match TRBD2. Germline V gives CDR1 KGHDR, CDR2 SFDVKD. This CDR3 has 15 residues. Trimming cost V 3 bases and J 6 bases; bases outside gene matches: 5. CDR3 coding DNA: TGTGCCACCAGTGATGATAGCGGGAGGACCGATACGCAGTATTTT. It yields the protein CATSDDSGRTDTQYF.

The rearrangement joins TRBV10-3 to TRBJ2-7, with TRBD2 matching over 9 bases. Germline CDR1 and CDR2: ENHRY and SYGVKD. This CDR3 is built from 15 residues. Trimming removed 3 bases from V and 3 bases from J; junction bases left unmatched: 6. In DNA, the CDR3 is TGTGCCATCAGTGAAGACGCTAGCGGGAACTACGAGCAGTACTTC. This codes for CAISEDASGNYEQYF.

The rearrangement joins TRBV30 to TRBJ2-1, with 13 positions matching TRBD2. The CDR3 consists of 15 residues. The V and J ends lost 4 bases and 12 bases, in that order; junction bases with no gene match: 12. CDR1 and CDR2 from the germline V gene are GTSNPN and SVGIG (reference sequence). The CDR3: CAWTVGTSGTGTQFF. In nucleotides, the CDR3 is TGTGCCTGGACCGTAGGGACTAGCGGGACGGGAACGCAGTTCTTC.

J is TRBJ2-7 and V is TRBV27; tentative D call: TRBD1 (5 bases). V was shortened by 6 bases and J by 0 bases, with 15 bases between the two germline ends. CDR1 and CDR2 from the germline V gene are MNHEY and SMNVEV (reference sequence). The CDR3 runs 15 residues. The CDR3 sequence: CASSDSNSLSYEQYF. The CDR3 nucleotides are TGTGCCAGCAGCGACAGCAATTCCCTCTCCTACGAGCAGTACTTC.

The chain couples TRBV7-2 to TRBJ2-7; 11 nucleotides agree with TRBD2. Germline trimming cut 5 bases from V and 5 bases from J; bases unmatched to any gene: 8. This CDR3 contains 15 residues. Looked up from germline, CDR1 is SGHTA and CDR2 is FQGNSA. In DNA, the CDR3 is TGTGCCAGCAGCACTAGCGGGAGCTCTCGGGACGAGCAGTACTTC. Its protein is CASSTSGSSRDEQYF.

The chain combines TRBV27 with TRBJ1-4, with 7 nucleotides matching TRBD1. The CDR3 consists of 16 residues. V lost 5 bases, J lost 4 bases, and 10 bases stayed unmatched. Per the germline V gene, CDR1 is MNHEY and CDR2 is SMNVEV (reference sequence). The CDR3 DNA sequence: TGTGCCAGCAGTCTAACTCTACAGGGGATTAATGAAAAACTGTTTTTT. The encoded protein is CASSLTLQGINEKLFF.

The chain couples TRBV11-1 to TRBJ2-7, with 7 bases fitting TRBD2. The CDR3 runs to 15 residues. After removal of 4 bases from V and 0 bases from J, the junction contained 6 bases not matched to a gene. Germline V gene data show CDR1 as SGHAT and CDR2 as FQDESV (reference sequence). As DNA, the CDR3 is TGTGCCAGCAGCTCGGAGGGAGGGCCCTCCTACGAGCAGTACTTC. It specifies CASSSEGGPSYEQYF.